The sequence of this T cell receptor (beta chain) was determined in a study of cytomegalovirus exposure and HLA in healthy donors (TCRdb year 2017). Looking at the study overall: An earlier analysis of several hundred of the donors reported about 250 Gb of sequence data and about 100 million unique TCR beta sequences from 150 million to 200 million T cells. Alongside the repertoire data, information on donor age, sex, ethnicity and CMV serostatus was compiled. Roughly 5 DR-DQ haplotypes were handled as single units for association and clustering, since linkage in the cohort was strong. A later analysis re-examined previously published TCR beta repertoires from more than 600 donors and added high-resolution HLA genotyping to investigate patterns of TCR occurrence. HLA typing included class I and class II loci at four-digit resolution. The number of donors typed differed by locus, with roughly 629-640 for A, B, C, DRB1 and DQB1, roughly 520 for DQA1, 600 to 610 for DPA1, and over 400 for DPB1. The study combined high-throughput TCR immunosequencing, statistical association of individual TCRs with disease status, and machine learning to predict cytomegalovirus infection status. About 280 gigabases of sequencing data and around 90 million unique TCR sequences made up an early release that covered 500 to 700 HLA-typed donors. Among roughly 370 genotyped donors of the cohort, an average of approximately 240,000 unique TCR beta nucleotide sequences were sequenced per donor, roughly 20% of them non-productive. An earlier analysis of fewer than 750 of the donors used high-throughput TCR beta sequencing to judge whether each TCR beta V gene segment behaved as functional or pseudogenic. Besides the first cohort of 500 to 700 subjects, a separate validation cohort made up of 90 to 150 different subjects was used. Every discovery cohort repertoire had been produced on one sequencing platform. Of the approximately 400 genotyped donors, 65% to 90% were placed in the genetic ancestry cluster associated with self-reported Caucasian donors. The study profiled the T cell repertoires of approximately 700 subjects by immunosequencing and related them to cytomegalovirus serostatus. A later genetic analysis took genome-wide SNP genotypes for about 65% of the roughly 670 donors and used that subset as a discovery cohort. In the later analysis, no new phenotypic data were used to find candidate immune exposures; instead, reliance was placed on TCR beta sequences and their occurrence across donors. The study aimed to test whether cataloging public T cell receptors could reveal signatures of past pathogen exposure.

About this clone: Its antigen is currently not known. Nothing much larger sits one base from this clone, and base qualities are not available.

In total, just over 650 healthy bone marrow donors made up the cohort. All cohort members were sampled while nominally healthy, although unrecorded immune exposures were likely present. The donor tested CMV seronegative and was one of the 352 seronegative cohort members. A peripheral blood sample was collected from each donor, and TCR beta sequencing was performed on peripheral blood mononuclear cells. The Qiagen DNeasy Blood Extraction Kit was used to extract genomic DNA from the blood cell samples. V is pruned by 2 bases and J by 5 bases, leaving 4 bases of the junction without a gene match. From a lookup of the germline V gene, CDR1 and CDR2 are MRHNA and SNTAGT. The CDR3 runs 15 amino acids, cysteine and phenylalanine included. CDR3 DNA is the only sequence kept; it has 45 bases, read in frame from the first base. The method behind the library was the immunoSEQ multiplex PCR assay. A mixture of 60 forward primers for TCR Vbeta segments and 13 reverse primers for TCR Jbeta segments was used in the multiplex PCR. Amplification of the CDR3 region of rearranged TCR beta genes was performed with a multiplex PCR assay on genomic DNA. Amplified TCR beta libraries were sequenced as 87-base-pair reads on the Illumina HiSeq System. Turning to the authors' computational methods: In a later analysis, some 80 million unique TCR beta chains were counted across the 650 to 700 repertoires, and roughly 10 million of these chains were shared by at least two donors. Raw reads were error-corrected and collapsed into unique sequences with a nearest-neighbor algorithm that merged closely related sequences to remove PCR and sequencing errors. To assign V, D and J gene segments, CDR3 sequences were aligned to IMGT reference sequences. For a sequence to be retained, a match of at least six nucleotides was required to both a V gene segment and a J gene segment. Rearrangements were classified as productive when the CDR3 lacked stop codons and remained in frame with V and J, and all other rearrangements were classified as non-productive. CDR3 was defined according to IMGT convention as the region running from the second conserved V-encoded cysteine to the conserved J-encoded phenylalanine. In an earlier analysis of roughly 610 of the donors, sequences lacking an unambiguous match to a single V gene segment were excluded. In an earlier analysis of 587 of the donors, a V segment was called functional when productive rearrangements were above 56.7%, and segregating when the standard deviation between donors exceeded 5%. A statistical classification framework was built to diagnose cytomegalovirus status from the catalog of TCR beta chain sequences. In a later analysis, V and J genes were assigned by comparing TCR nucleotide sequences against IMGT/GENE-DB human TR gene sequences. A later analysis assigned CDR3 sequences and most-parsimonious VDJ recombination scenarios with the TCRdist pipeline. A later analysis defined each TCR beta chain by its CDR3 amino acid sequence plus V-gene family, and excluded reads lacking a unique V-gene family. A later analysis removed over 500 highly shared, low-generation-probability nucleotide sequences to deal with suspected cross-contamination and a sequencing artifact. In a later analysis, a clonal expansion index was calculated for each public chain from normalized within-repertoire ranks of inferred template counts. A later analysis computed generation probabilities with a VDJ recombination model fitted to out-of-frame rearrangements, and checked the results against IGoR. In a later analysis, hypergeometric tests were used to score TCR-TCR, TCR-HLA and TCR-CMV co-occurrence, with a repertoire-size bias correction applied to TCR pairs. False discovery rates were estimated in a later analysis by permuting HLA or CMV assignments 20 times. In a later analysis, co-occurring TCRs were grouped using DBSCAN, and TCRdist sequence similarity was added for clustering within HLA-allele-positive subsets. Co-occurrence clustering excluded repertoires with fewer than 30,000 or more than 120,000 public chains, plus five with anomalous nucleotide sharing. The source is immuneACCESS, and TCRdb retained only in-frame sequences with V and J called. Part of the clones is not carried over; for the studies checked, unresolved V genes explain less than half of this, and the remainder is unexplained. The DNA was the basis for D and trimming; V, J and clone size are from that table. This sample comprises roughly 180,000 clones, 76% of them detected only once. The ten biggest clones cover around 1.6% of the sample.

Results and caveats for the whole study, not just this receptor: Broadly in line with IMGT annotations, most TCR beta V segments showed up in productive rearrangements about 87% or about 30% of the time in an earlier analysis of around 600 of the donors. A later analysis found that TCR association rates varied across HLA loci, with DRB1 alleles showing the most associated TCRs and HLA-C alleles the fewest. It was suggested by the authors that the approach could potentially be generalized to other disease states and immunological phenotypes. In vitro tests confirmed that a few of the cytomegalovirus-associated TCR beta chains recognize cytomegalovirus antigens. Most TCR sequences were observed very rarely across donors, whereas some public TCRs were present in many individuals. A further reported finding was that TCR beta sequences accurately predicted the HLA-A and HLA-B alleles for most subjects in the first cohort. The sequencing pipeline was judged likely to have produced a cluster of highly shared sequence variants as a technical artifact. Strong co-occurrence of HLA alleles, especially DR and DQ, made assigning TCR associations to individual alleles difficult. The study gave a list of 150 to 200 TCR beta chains associated with cytomegalovirus. CMV serostatus was the only immune exposure information available for the cohort. A later genetic analysis reported fewer N-insertions in productive TCRs among donors in an Asian-associated ancestry cluster than the roughly 650-donor mean. The presence/absence analyses assumed that sequencing depth was roughly uniform across donors, and that assumption may not be true. Compared with equally common non-associated chains, HLA-associated TCR beta chains in a later analysis were more clonally expanded and had lower generation probabilities. An association between a missense DCLRE1C variant and V-gene and J-gene trimming of TCR beta chains was found in a later genetic analysis and replicated in an independent cohort. Roughly 15 rarely observed V segments, including chromosome 9 orphons, were excluded from the earlier analysis of approximately 600 of the donors because counts were too low. At a false discovery rate of 0.05, a later analysis linked approximately 18,000 TCR beta sequences to specific HLA alleles. In this cohort, only TCR beta chains were sequenced, and detectable features were limited by the absence of alpha or paired-chain data. Because the 87-base-pair reads could not distinguish some IMGT-functional V segments, including TRBV6-2 and TRBV6-3, those segments were excluded. A later analysis reported that several top co-occurrence clusters appeared linked to parvovirus B19, influenza, CMV and Epstein-Barr virus. Most CMV-associated TCR beta chains appeared to be HLA-restricted in a later analysis, and the HLA associations seemed to be driven largely by CMV exposure. Correlated functional status among segregating V segments might reflect linkage disequilibrium, but an unknown experimental factor could not be ruled out. The classifier was reported to diagnose cytomegalovirus status with high specificity and sensitivity in both the original and validation cohorts. Because HLA typing was missing for some donors at each locus, association tests included only the typed subset.

Recombination joined TRBV6-4 with TRBJ2-1, and TRBD2 aligns with 9 junction nucleotides. Sequencing was carried out using PBMCs. This clonotype originated in a man in his late teens or twenties in good health and CMV-seronegative. The DNA sequence is TGTGCCAGCAGTGACGGGTCTAGCGGGAACAATGAGCAGTTCTTC. Its protein product is CASSDGSSGNNEQFF.